This note documents a single T cell receptor (beta chain) sequence. Its antigen is as yet unknown. Reverse transcription of roughly 0.5 to 1 ug RNA was performed with random hexamers. The TCR beta CDR3 was amplified by immunoSEQ multiplex PCR across 54 Vbeta, 13 Jbeta. Each CDR3 protein gets one entry after TCRdb re-called the immunoSEQ multiplex PCR reads with MiXCR. The sample includes some 63,000 distinct CDR3 sequences, about 94% seen only once; the top ten take under 0.6%. This record comes from a study of CD8 T cells in Susac syndrome. Study findings and constraints: The study recognized that the number of individuals in its TCR sequencing and HLA analysis was relatively small.

Sequencing of TCR beta was performed on blood CD8+ T cells and on blood CD4+ T cells. Negative magnetic isolation gave CD8+ and CD4+ cells; FACS enriched CD8+ TEMRA. Trimming stripped 3 bases from V and 5 bases from J, with 19 bases between. CDR1 is MNHNS, CDR2 SASEGT, per germline. The length of the CDR3 is 16 residues. The sample was CD8+ T cells from PBMCs. The genes are TRBV6-1 and TRBJ1-2; no definite D call. The sequence came from a human donor with multiple sclerosis. CDR3 DNA sequence: TGTGCCAGCAGTGAGATTTTGACCGCTGCTGAGTATGGCTACACCTTC. It codes for CASSEILTAAEYGYTF.